Listed here is a single TCR beta chain. The antigen remains unidentified. There are 17 residues in the CDR3. V gave up 2 bases and J gave up 0 bases; unmatched junction bases: 6. Germline CDR1 SGHVS, CDR2 FQNEAQ. These data are taken from a study of T cell repertoires in cytomegalovirus infection. Study-level background: From public TCR beta signatures came an indication of both CMV infection and matching HLA type.

Points from the study as a whole: The ex vivo response was dominated by HLA-C-restricted CMV-specific TCR beta clonotypes. Cumulative public TCR beta family frequency identified carriers of CMV plus the relevant HLA.

One entry per CDR3 protein, called by TCRdb with MiXCR from the reads. The repertoire holds around 530,000 distinct CDR3 sequences, with less than 30% as singletons. This chain uses TRBV7-8 with TRBJ2-3, with 9 bases that match TRBD2. The source is a human donor in good health (CMV status not recorded). Some clones in this sample may be carry-over from other donors' samples. Material for sequencing was PBMCs. The CDR3 DNA sequence: TGTGCCAGCAGCTTATTTGTCGGGACTAGCAGCACAGATACGCAGTATTTT. Its translation: CASSLFVGTSSTDTQYF.